These T cell receptor beta chains were read from a single sample in a study of identical twins. MiXCR was run by TCRdb on the 5' RACE reads, yielding one entry per CDR3 protein. The sample yields 450,000 or so distinct CDR3 sequences, around 14% seen once. This same sample was also part of a study on yellow fever vaccine responses in identical twins.

Sequenced material: CD4+ T cells sorted from blood. The source of these receptors is a woman aged 18-30 years in good health. CDR3s include the opening cysteine and the closing phenylalanine or tryptophan. Each record gives: clone size, V gene, J gene, D gene, CDR3 protein, CDR3 DNA. The D gene is left open where the match is weak. Clone sizes are given selectively: once, few, many, or a class where the clone is expanded.

few	TRBV20-1	TRBJ2-3	TRBD2	CSARGGTRGDTQYF	TGCAGTGCTCGAGGGGGGACTAGAGGCGATACGCAGTATTTT
few	TRBV7-7	TRBJ2-5	TRBD2	CASSLGRGGQQETQYF	TGTGCTAGCAGCTTAGGGCGGGGGGGCCAACAAGAGACCCAGTACTTC
many	TRBV7-9	TRBJ1-5	NA	CASSLAGSNQPQHF	TGTGCCAGCAGCTTAGCGGGGAGCAATCAGCCCCAGCATTTT
few	TRBV2	TRBJ2-3	NA	CASRALGMGTDTQYF	TGTGCCAGCAGAGCTCTCGGTATGGGCACAGATACGCAGTATTTT
few	TRBV7-2	TRBJ2-5	TRBD1	CASSQQGALLETQYF	TGTGCCAGCAGCCAACAGGGGGCTTTACTGGAGACCCAGTACTTC
NA	TRBV7-9	TRBJ2-5	TRBD2	CASSFTSPGGAETQYF	TGTGCCAGCAGCTTTACTTCTCCGGGGGGAGCAGAGACCCAGTACTTC
NA	TRBV20-1	TRBJ2-7	TRBD1	CSARPDRVVSNEQYF	TGCAGTGCTAGACCGGACAGGGTAGTTTCTAACGAGCAGTACTTC
few	TRBV6-1	TRBJ1-1	TRBD1	CASTDRQGVNTEAFF	TGTGCCAGCACCGACCGACAGGGCGTGAACACTGAAGCTTTCTTT
few	TRBV25-1	TRBJ2-7	NA	CASSEFYEQYF	TGTGCCAGCAGTGAATTTTACGAGCAGTACTTC
many	TRBV18	TRBJ2-3	TRBD2	CASSPLAGGSTDTQYF	TGTGCCAGCTCACCCCTAGCGGGGGGATCCACAGATACGCAGTATTTT
NA	TRBV12-3/TRBV12-4	TRBJ2-3	NA	CASRLTVWLTDTQYF	TGTGCCAGCAGGCTGACAGTCTGGCTCACAGATACGCAGTATTTT
many	TRBV7-2	TRBJ2-5	NA	CASSLVSLETQYF	TGTGCCAGCAGCTTAGTGAGTTTAGAGACCCAGTACTTC
few	TRBV12-3/TRBV12-4	TRBJ1-2	NA	CASREGLTINYGYTF	TGTGCCAGCAGGGAGGGACTCACGATTAACTATGGCTACACCTTC
once	TRBV20-1	TRBJ2-1	NA	CSANVQGGAVEQFF	TGCAGTGCTAACGTACAAGGGGGAGCGGTCGAGCAGTTCTTC
NA	TRBV20-1	TRBJ1-1	TRBD1	CSAGQGGFNTEAFF	TGCAGTGCTGGACAGGGAGGGTTTAACACTGAAGCTTTCTTT
few	TRBV5-1	TRBJ2-2	NA	CASSLAGTANTGELFF	TGCGCCAGCAGCTTGGCAGGGACTGCGAACACCGGGGAGCTGTTTTTT
few	TRBV5-6	TRBJ2-5	TRBD1	CASSRPGQVTETQYF	TGTGCCAGCAGCAGACCGGGACAGGTGACGGAGACCCAGTACTTC
few	TRBV2	TRBJ1-2	NA	CASNRVYGYTF	TGTGCCAGCAACAGGGTCTATGGCTACACCTTC
NA	TRBV6-2/TRBV6-3	TRBJ1-5	TRBD1	CASSYLTTDRVGNQPQHF	TGTGCCAGCAGTTACTTAACTACGGACAGGGTCGGCAATCAGCCCCAGCATTTT
many	TRBV2	TRBJ1-4	NA	CASSERTNDEKLFF	TGTGCCAGCAGTGAGAGGACCAATGATGAAAAACTGTTTTTT
NA	TRBV12-3/TRBV12-4	TRBJ2-1	NA	CASSLSMGRGSYNEQFF	TGTGCCAGCAGTTTATCGATGGGGAGAGGATCCTACAATGAGCAGTTCTTC
few	TRBV28	TRBJ1-4	TRBD1	CATSTPGGNEKLFF	TGTGCCACGAGCACCCCAGGGGGTAATGAAAAACTGTTTTTT
NA	TRBV18	TRBJ2-7	NA	CASSPSPSSYEQYF	TGTGCCAGCTCACCAAGTCCGAGTTCCTACGAGCAGTACTTC
NA	TRBV2	TRBJ2-6	TRBD1	CARRQGTNGANVLTF	TGTGCCAGAAGACAGGGTACGAATGGGGCCAACGTCCTGACTTTC